This T cell receptor (beta chain) derives from a study of T cell responses to AZD1222 COVID-19 vaccine. Whole-study findings and limits: Two AZD1222 doses significantly raised spike-specific TCR breadth and depth over controls. All repertoire sampling was performed exclusively after the peak T cell response. It should be noted that donors were predominantly white British and more often female, and clonal diversity was possibly underestimated. Nearly half of spike-specific TCRs reportedly go after variant regions that carry no mutations.

Libraries were prepared by immunoSEQ multiplex PCR; TCRdb keeps only in-frame clonotypes and omits some of them. Of approximately 110,000 clones listed, around 92% are singletons. This CDR3 has 16 amino acids. Germline assignment: CDR1 SGHTS and CDR2 YDEGEE. Losses at the gene ends were 5 bases for V and 7 bases for J; bases not matched to a gene: 13. This clone appeared once. Its matching antigen is unknown. The chain carries TRBV5-8 and TRBJ1-5, with 9 bases lining up with TRBD1. The receptor was derived from an adult in good health. The starting material was peripheral blood, obtained on day 0 of AZD1222 vaccination. The CDR3 loop reads CASSFTTDRGGQPQHF. In DNA form, the CDR3 reads TGTGCCAGCAGTTTTACTACGGACAGGGGTGGACAGCCCCAGCATTTT.